What follows is one T cell receptor beta chain and its context. This CDR3 spans 15 amino acids. Trimming shortened V by 0 bases and J by 9 bases, and 19 bases separated the two germline ends. CDR1 SGHNT and CDR2 YYREEE come from the germline V gene (reference sequence). This specimen comes from a study of blood T cell repertoires in COVID-19. The method was immunoSEQ multiplex PCR; TCRdb's version includes in-frame clones alone and lacks a portion of them. This sample has some 140,000 clones; about nine tenths occur once, and the top ten carry 2% to 3%. This TCR was sampled from a man in his forties or fifties with active COVID-19. Specimen: peripheral blood. V and J are TRBV5-4 and TRBJ2-7; possible D gene TRBD1, 5 bases. CDR3 nucleotide sequence: TGTGCCAGCAGCTTGGCCGGGTGGGGCAGGTGGGTGCAGTACTTC. Protein: CASSLAGWGRWVQYF.